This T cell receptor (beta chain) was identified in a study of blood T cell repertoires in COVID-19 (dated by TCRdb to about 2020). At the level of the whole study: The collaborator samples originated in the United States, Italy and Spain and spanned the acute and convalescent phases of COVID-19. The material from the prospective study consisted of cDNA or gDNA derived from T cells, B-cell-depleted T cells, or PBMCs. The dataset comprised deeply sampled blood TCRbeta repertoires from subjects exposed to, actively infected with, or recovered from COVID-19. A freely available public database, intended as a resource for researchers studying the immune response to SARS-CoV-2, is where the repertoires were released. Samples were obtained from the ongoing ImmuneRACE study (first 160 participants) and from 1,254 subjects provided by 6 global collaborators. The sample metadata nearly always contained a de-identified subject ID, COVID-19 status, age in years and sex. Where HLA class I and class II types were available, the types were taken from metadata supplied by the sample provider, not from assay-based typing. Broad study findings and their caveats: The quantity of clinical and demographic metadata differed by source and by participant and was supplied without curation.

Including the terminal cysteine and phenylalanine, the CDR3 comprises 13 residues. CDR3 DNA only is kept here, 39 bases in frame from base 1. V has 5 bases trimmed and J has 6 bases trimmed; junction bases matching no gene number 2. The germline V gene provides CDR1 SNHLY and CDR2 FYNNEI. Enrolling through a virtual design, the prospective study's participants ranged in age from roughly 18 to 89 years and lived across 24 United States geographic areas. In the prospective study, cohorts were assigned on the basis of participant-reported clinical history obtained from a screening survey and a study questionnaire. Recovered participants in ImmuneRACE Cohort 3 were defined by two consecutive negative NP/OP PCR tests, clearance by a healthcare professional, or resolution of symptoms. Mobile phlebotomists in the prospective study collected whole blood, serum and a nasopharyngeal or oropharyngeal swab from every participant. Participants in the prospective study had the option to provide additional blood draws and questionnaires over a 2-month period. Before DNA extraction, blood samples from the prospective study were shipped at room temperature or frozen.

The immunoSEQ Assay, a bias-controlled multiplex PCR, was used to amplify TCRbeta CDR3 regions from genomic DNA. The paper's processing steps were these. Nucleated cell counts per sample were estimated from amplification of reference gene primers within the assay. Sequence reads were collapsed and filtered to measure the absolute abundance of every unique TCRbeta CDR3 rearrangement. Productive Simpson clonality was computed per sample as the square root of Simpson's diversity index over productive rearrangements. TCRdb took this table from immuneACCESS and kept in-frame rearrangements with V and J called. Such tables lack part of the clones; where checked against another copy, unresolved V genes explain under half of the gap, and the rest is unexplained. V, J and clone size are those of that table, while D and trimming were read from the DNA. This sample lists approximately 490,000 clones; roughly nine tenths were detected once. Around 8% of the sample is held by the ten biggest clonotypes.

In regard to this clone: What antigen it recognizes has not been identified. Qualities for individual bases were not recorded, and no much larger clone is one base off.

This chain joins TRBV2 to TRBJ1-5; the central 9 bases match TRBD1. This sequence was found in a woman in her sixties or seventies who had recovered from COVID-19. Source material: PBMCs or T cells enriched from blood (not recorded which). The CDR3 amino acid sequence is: CASSRTGVQPQHF. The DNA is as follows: TGTGCCAGCAGTCGGACAGGGGTTCAGCCCCAGCATTTT.